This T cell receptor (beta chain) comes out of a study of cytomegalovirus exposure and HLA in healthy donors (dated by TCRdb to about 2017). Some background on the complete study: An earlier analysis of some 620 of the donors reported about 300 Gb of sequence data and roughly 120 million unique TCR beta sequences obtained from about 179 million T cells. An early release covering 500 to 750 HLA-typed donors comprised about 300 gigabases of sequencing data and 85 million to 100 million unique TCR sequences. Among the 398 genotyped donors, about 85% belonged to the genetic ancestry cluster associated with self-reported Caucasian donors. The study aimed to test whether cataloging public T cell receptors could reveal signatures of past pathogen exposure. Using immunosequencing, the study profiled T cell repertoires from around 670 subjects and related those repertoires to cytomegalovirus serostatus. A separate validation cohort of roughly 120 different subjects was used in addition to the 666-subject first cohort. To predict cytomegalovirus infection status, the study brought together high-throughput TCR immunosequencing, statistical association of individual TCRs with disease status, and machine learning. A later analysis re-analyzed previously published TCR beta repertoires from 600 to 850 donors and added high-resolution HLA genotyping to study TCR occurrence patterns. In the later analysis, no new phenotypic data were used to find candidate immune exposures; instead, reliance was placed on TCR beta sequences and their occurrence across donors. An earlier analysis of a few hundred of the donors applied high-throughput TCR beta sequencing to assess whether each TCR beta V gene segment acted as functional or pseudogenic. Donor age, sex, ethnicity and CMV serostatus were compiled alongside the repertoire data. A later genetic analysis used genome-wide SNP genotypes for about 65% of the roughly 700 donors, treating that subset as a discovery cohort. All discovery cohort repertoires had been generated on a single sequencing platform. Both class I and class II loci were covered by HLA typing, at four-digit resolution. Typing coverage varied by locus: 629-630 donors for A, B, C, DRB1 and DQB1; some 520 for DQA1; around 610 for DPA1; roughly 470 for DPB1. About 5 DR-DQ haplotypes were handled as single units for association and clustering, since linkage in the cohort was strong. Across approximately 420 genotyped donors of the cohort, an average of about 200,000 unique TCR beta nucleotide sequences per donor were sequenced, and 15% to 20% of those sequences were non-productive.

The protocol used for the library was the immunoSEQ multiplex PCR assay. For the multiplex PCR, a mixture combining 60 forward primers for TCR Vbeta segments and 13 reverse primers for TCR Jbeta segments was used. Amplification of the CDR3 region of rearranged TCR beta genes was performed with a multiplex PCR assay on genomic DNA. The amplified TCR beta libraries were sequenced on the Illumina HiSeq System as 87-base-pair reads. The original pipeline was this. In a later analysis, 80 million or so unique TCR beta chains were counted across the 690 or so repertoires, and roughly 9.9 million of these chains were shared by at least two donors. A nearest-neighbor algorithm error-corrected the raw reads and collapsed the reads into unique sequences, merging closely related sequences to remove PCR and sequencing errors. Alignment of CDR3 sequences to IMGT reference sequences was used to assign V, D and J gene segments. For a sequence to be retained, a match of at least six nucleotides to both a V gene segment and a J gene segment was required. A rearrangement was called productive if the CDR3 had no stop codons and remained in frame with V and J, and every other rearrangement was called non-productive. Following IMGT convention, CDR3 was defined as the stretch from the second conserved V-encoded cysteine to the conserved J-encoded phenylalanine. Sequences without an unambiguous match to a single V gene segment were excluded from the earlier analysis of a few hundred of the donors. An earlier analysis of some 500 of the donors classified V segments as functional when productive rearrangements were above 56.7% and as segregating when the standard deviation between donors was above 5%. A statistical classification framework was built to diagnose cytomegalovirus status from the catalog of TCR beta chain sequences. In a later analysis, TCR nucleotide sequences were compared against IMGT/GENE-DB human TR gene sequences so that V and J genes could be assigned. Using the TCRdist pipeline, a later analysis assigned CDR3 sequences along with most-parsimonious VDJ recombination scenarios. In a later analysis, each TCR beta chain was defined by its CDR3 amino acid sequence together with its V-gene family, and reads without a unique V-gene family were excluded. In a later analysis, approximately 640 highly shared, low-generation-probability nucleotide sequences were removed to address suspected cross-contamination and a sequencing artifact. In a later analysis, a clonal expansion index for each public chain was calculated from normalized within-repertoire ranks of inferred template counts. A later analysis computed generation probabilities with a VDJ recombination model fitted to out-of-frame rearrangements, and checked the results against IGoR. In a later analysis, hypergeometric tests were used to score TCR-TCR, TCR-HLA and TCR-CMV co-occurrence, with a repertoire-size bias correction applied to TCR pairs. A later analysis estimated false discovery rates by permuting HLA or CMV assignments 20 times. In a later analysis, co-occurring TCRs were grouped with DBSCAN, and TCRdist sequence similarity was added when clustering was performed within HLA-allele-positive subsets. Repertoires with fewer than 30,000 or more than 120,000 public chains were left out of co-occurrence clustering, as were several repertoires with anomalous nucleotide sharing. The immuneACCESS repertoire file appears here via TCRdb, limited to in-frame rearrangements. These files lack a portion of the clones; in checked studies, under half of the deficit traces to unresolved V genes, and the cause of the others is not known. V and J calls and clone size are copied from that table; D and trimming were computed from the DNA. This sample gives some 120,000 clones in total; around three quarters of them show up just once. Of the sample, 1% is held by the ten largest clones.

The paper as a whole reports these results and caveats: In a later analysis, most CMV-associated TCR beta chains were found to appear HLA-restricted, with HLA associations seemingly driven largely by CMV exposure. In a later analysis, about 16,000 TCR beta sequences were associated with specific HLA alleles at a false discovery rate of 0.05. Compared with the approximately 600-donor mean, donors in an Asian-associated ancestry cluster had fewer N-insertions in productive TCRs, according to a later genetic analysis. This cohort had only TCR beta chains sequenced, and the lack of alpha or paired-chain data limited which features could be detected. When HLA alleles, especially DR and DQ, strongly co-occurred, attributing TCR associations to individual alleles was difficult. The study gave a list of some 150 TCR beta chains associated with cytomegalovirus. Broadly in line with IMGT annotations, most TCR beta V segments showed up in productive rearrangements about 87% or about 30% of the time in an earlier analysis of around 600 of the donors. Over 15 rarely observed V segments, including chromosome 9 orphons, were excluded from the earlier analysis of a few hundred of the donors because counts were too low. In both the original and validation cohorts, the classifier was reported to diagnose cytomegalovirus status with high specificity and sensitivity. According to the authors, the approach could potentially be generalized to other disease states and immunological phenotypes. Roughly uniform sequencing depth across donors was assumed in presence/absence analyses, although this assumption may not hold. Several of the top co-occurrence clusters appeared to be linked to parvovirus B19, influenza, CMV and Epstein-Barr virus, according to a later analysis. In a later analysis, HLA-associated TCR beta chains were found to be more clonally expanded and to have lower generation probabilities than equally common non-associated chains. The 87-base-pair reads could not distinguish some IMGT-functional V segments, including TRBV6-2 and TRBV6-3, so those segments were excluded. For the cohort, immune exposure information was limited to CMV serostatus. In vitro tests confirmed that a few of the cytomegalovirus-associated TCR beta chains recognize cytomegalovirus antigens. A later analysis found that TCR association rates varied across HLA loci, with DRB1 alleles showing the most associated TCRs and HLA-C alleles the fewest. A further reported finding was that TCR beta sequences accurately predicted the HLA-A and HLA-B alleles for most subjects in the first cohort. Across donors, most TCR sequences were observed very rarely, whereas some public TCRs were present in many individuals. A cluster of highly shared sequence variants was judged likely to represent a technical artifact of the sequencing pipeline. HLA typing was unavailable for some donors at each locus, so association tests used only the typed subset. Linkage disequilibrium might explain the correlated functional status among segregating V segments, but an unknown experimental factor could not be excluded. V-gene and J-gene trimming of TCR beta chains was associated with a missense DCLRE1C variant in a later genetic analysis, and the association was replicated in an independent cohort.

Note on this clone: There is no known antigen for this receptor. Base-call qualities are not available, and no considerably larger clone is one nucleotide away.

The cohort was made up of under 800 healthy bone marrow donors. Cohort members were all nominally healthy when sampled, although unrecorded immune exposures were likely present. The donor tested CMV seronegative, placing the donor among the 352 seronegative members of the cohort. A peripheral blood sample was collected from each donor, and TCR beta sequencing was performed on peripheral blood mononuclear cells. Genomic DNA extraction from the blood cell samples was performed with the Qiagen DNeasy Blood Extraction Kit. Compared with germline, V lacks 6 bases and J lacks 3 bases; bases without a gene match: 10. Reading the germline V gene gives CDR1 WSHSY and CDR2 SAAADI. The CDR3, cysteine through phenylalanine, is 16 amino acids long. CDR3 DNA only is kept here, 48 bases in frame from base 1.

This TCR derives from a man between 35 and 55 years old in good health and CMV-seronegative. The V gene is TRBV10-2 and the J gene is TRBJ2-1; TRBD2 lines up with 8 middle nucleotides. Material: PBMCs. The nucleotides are TGCGCCAGCAGACCACCGGGGACTAGTGGCTACAATGAGCAGTTCTTC. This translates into CASRPPGTSGYNEQFF.